The next 14 T cell receptor beta chains were all read from a single sample in a study of Graves' ophthalmopathy and Graves' hyperthyroidism. RNA transcripts were the template, and TCR beta CDR3 regions were amplified from them. The first-round RT-PCR employed HTBI primers together with the Qiagen OneStep RT-PCR kit. A multiplex PCR was then performed as the second round. TCRdb re-called the multiplex PCR reads through MiXCR, storing one row per CDR3 protein. The data show 600,000 to 650,000 distinct CDR3 sequences, with 22% seen just once and more than 5.5% held by the top ten. The sequenced sample was peripheral blood. The receptors come from a woman between 18 and 29 years old with stable Graves' hyperthyroidism. Some clones in this sample may be carry-over from other donors' samples.

The rearrangement joins TRBV13 to TRBJ1-1; 11 bases match TRBD1. The germline V gene has CDR1 PRHDT and CDR2 FYEKMQ (reference sequence). CDR3 length: 16 residues. Losses at the gene ends were 6 bases for V and 0 bases for J; bases not matched to a gene: 6. The CDR3 spells CASRIGQGALNTEAFF. Here the CDR3 DNA reads TGTGCCAGCAGGATTGGACAGGGGGCTCTGAACACTGAAGCTTTCTTT.

This clonotype was recorded many times. This chain's CDR3 is CASSQESVNYGYTF. CDR3 nucleotide sequence: TGCGCCAGCAGCCAAGAATCAGTTAACTATGGCTACACCTTC. The chain employs TRBV4-1 and TRBJ1-2; no clear D. There are 14 residues in the CDR3. Looked up from germline, CDR1 is MGHRA and CDR2 is YSYEKL. V was pared by 0 bases and J by 1 base, with 6 bases between.

This clonotype came up a few times. The chain has TRBV7-2 and TRBJ2-7, with a tentative D call TRBD1 (6 bases). The CDR3 totals 15 residues. CDR1 and CDR2 from the germline V gene are SGHTA and FQGNSA. Trimming left V 1 base short and J 0 bases short, with 10 bases between. CDR3 in DNA: TGTGCCAGCAGCTTAGGAGAGGGGGTCTCCTACGAGCAGTACTTC. It translates to CASSLGEGVSYEQYF.

This clonotype was counted many times. The chain uses TRBV4-2 and TRBJ2-7, with 7 bases matching TRBD2. This CDR3 is 16 amino acids long. Unmatched junction bases numbered 7, after V lost 0 bases and J lost 2 bases. Per germline, CDR1 LGHNA and CDR2 YNFKEQ. This chain's CDR3 is CASSQDRPGGTYEQYF. The CDR3 coding sequence is TGTGCCAGCAGCCAAGATCGACCGGGGGGAACCTACGAGCAGTACTTC.

This chain joins TRBV12-3 or TRBV12-4 and TRBJ2-2; the D call may be TRBD1 or TRBD2 (5 bases each). V was pared by 4 bases and J by 7 bases, with 10 bases between. The CDR3 runs to 13 residues. CDR3 protein: CASSSGASGELFF. The CDR3 nucleotides are TGTGCCAGCAGTTCCGGGGCGAGCGGGGAGCTGTTTTTT.

The sample holds a few counts of this clonotype. V gene TRBV9 combines with J gene TRBJ2-2, with TRBD2 matching 7 bases. The trim removed 2 bases at V and 4 bases at J, leaving 5 bases unmatched. The CDR3 extends over 15 amino acids. In germline, CDR1 is SGDLS, CDR2 YYNGEE. The CDR3 DNA reads as TGTGCCAGCAGCGTCGGCGGGAGTGGCACCGGGGAGCTGTTTTTT. It codes for CASSVGGSGTGELFF.

This clonotype occurred many times. The chain combines TRBV6-1 with TRBJ2-7, with 8 bases fitting TRBD1. The CDR3 totals 14 residues. Germline loops: CDR1 MNHNS, CDR2 SASEGT. Germline trimming cut 8 bases from V and 6 bases from J; bases unmatched to any gene: 12. DNA for the CDR3: TGTGCCAGCGGGGCAGGGGGCGCCTACGGCGAGCAGTACTTC. Translation: CASGAGGAYGEQYF.

This clonotype was observed a handful of times. A read error likely explains this, since a far larger clone differs by one base. This chain joins TRBV7-2 and TRBJ2-7, with D unclear. V was clipped by 5 bases and J by 6 bases, with 8 bases between them. The germline V gene has CDR1 SGHTA and CDR2 FQGNSA. This CDR3 has 11 residues. The CDR3 loop reads CASSPLSEQYF. As DNA, the CDR3 is TGTGCCAGCAGCCCCCTCTCCGAGCAGTACTTC. Complete variable domain (other parts from reference TRBV7-2 and TRBJ2-7): GAGVSQSPSNKVTEKGKDVELRCDPISGHTALYWYRQSLGQGLEFLIYFQGNSAPDKSGLPSDRFSAERTGGSVSTLTIQRTQQEDSAVYLCASSPLSEQYFGPGTRLTVT.

This clonotype came up a few times. The chain recombines TRBV5-1 with TRBJ1-1; D possibly corresponds to TRBD1 (5 bases). The length of the CDR3 is 16 residues. V was cut by 1 base and J by 4 bases, with 17 bases left in between. The V gene's germline CDR1 is SGHRS and CDR2 YFSETQ. The CDR3 bases are TGCGCCAGCAGCTTGCAAAGGGGTGGATATTTCACTGAAGCTTTCTTT. Protein product: CASSLQRGGYFTEAFF. The full variable domain, completed using reference TRBV5-1 and TRBJ1-1, is KAGVTQTPRYLIKTRGQQVTLSCSPISGHRSVSWYQQTPGQGLQFLFEYFSETQRNKGNFPGRFSGRQFSNSRSEMNVSTLELGDSALYLCASSLQRGGYFTEAFFGQGTRLTVV.

This clonotype was seen many times. J is TRBJ1-5 and V is TRBV9; perhaps TRBD1 as D (5 bases). The V gene lost 0 bases and the J gene lost 7 bases, with 11 bases spanning the gap. From germline, CDR1 is SGDLS and CDR2 YYNGEE. The CDR3 is made up of 14 amino acids. CDR3 nucleotides: TGTGCCAGCAGCGTAGGAGGGACTGGGCAGCCCCAGCATTTT. It translates to CASSVGGTGQPQHF. The variable domain in full, with the rest retrieved from reference TRBV9 and TRBJ1-5, is DSGVTQTPKHLITATGQRVTLRCSPRSGDLSVYWYQQSLDQGLQFLIQYYNGEERAKGNILERFSAQQFPDLHSELNLSSLELGDSALYFCASSVGGTGQPQHFGDGTRLSIL.

In this sample, this clonotype turned up many times. The rearrangement uses TRBV30 and TRBJ1-3, with a weak D call TRBD1 (6 bases). The CDR3 is 15 residues long. The V gene lost 4 bases and the J gene lost 2 bases, with 15 bases spanning the gap. CDR1 GTSNPN and CDR2 SVGIG come from the germline V gene (reference sequence). The CDR3 coding sequence is TGTGCCTGGACCCGCCTACAGGGTGCTGGAAACACCATATATTTT. Translating it yields CAWTRLQGAGNTIYF.

The genes are TRBV5-6 and TRBJ1-1, with D tentatively TRBD1 (5 bases). V was cut by 0 bases and J by 10 bases, with 13 bases left in between. CDR1 is SGHDT and CDR2 is YYEEEE in the germline V gene. This CDR3 spans 13 amino acids. The CDR3 reads CASSLDPGGGAFF. Here the CDR3 DNA reads TGTGCCAGCAGCTTGGACCCGGGGGGGGGAGCTTTCTTT.

The sample holds many counts of this clonotype. The chain combines TRBV29-1 with TRBJ1-1; D is unclear. In germline, CDR1 is SQVTM, CDR2 ANQGSEA. The CDR3 totals 12 residues. V gave up 4 bases and J gave up 1 base, with 7 bases separating them. The CDR3 region is CSVVGRNTEAFF. The DNA for the CDR3 is TGCAGCGTTGTAGGGAGGAACACTGAAGCTTTCTTT.

There are a few counts of this clonotype. The chain has TRBV20-1 and TRBJ1-1; D call uncertain. Trimming removed 0 bases from V and 3 bases from J, with 14 bases in between. The CDR3 is 15 residues long. CDR1 and CDR2 (germline): DFQATT, SNEGSKA (reference sequence). The CDR3 DNA follows: TGCAGTGCTAGAGATTCGGAGGGTGTGTACACTGAAGCTTTCTTT. It encodes CSARDSEGVYTEAFF.